The 14 T cell receptor beta chains below all came from one sample that was sequenced in a study of T cells after yellow fever vaccination (dated by TCRdb to between 2018 and 2021). Receptor amplification or capture employed 5' RACE. Sequenced on an Illumina NovaSeq 6000. Using fastp at Q25 and MiXCR, TCRdb reprocessed the public reads and kept productive beta chains. When rows share a CDR3 protein, they turn into one entry using the most common DNA and genes. The sample profile shows about 320,000 distinct CDR3 sequences; about 10% of them were found once. Jointly, the top ten make up about 3% of the sample. The treatment or condition label, as the study defines it: live attenuated yellow fever vaccine strain. The source material was CD4+ T cells sorted from PBMCs, sampled 45 days after the yellow fever booster vaccination. These receptors all stem from a man aged 18-30 years who received the YFV17D yellow fever vaccine.

The chain uses TRBV9 and TRBJ2-2, with D maybe TRBD2 (6 bases). This CDR3 region has 15 residues. V dropped 3 bases and J dropped 11 bases, with 20 bases sitting between them. Germline V gene sequence: CDR1 SGDLS, CDR2 YYNGEE. The DNA of the CDR3 is TGTGCCAGCAGCGCCCGGGGGACGGTTGGTGGCGAGCTGTTTTTT. As protein: CASSARGTVGGELFF.

This clonotype was recorded at least ten times. As DNA, the CDR3 is TGTGCCAGCAGCTTTCGGCGGGGGGAGGATACGCAGTATTTT. As protein: CASSFRRGEDTQYF. This chain joins TRBV7-2 and TRBJ2-3; 8 bases line up with TRBD2. This CDR3 is 14 amino acids long. The germline gives CDR1 SGHTA, CDR2 FQGNSA. Trimming at V came to 3 bases and at J to 6 bases, leaving 5 bases not matched to a gene.

There are a few counts of this clonotype. This chain uses TRBV5-1 with TRBJ2-1; possibly TRBD1 for D (5 bases). Germline V gives CDR1 SGHRS, CDR2 YFSETQ. V lost 4 bases to trimming and J lost 4 bases, with 18 bases between them. This CDR3 is 16 amino acids long. The CDR3 here is CASSPTPTGKYNEQFF. The CDR3 DNA sequence: TGCGCCAGCAGCCCGACGCCCACAGGAAAATACAATGAGCAGTTCTTC.

J is TRBJ1-3 and V is TRBV3-1, with D possibly matching TRBD1 (5 bases). V gave up 7 bases and J gave up 4 bases, with 8 bases separating them. The CDR3 length is 12 residues. The germline V gene has CDR1 LGHDT and CDR2 YNNKEL (reference sequence). CDR3 sequence: CASTGGGNTIYF. CDR3 bases: TGTGCCAGCACCGGGGGGGGAAACACCATATATTTT.

This rearrangement joins TRBV7-9 to TRBJ1-5; no definite D call. V was shortened by 2 bases and J by 3 bases, with 11 bases between the two germline ends. The germline V gene encodes CDR1 SEHNR and CDR2 FQNEAQ (reference sequence). This CDR3 is 15 amino acids long. The CDR3: CASSLSYGDNQPQHF. The CDR3 nucleotides are TGTGCCAGCAGCTTATCTTACGGGGACAATCAGCCCCAGCATTTT.

This clonotype was counted at least ten times. This chain joins TRBV7-2 and TRBJ1-1, with D uncertain. V lost 4 bases, J lost 3 bases, and 6 bases lay in between. The germline V gene encodes CDR1 SGHTA and CDR2 FQGNSA. The CDR3 runs 12 residues. The CDR3 nucleotides read TGTGCCAGCAGCTCCCCGGACACTGAAGCTTTCTTT. This gives the protein CASSSPDTEAFF.

This chain connects TRBV9 to TRBJ2-1, with 11 bases matching TRBD2. Germline CDR1 reads SGDLS; CDR2 reads YYNGEE. The length of the CDR3 is 18 residues. Trimming took 2 bases from V and 7 from J; bases not matched to a gene: 14. The chain's CDR3 is CASSVTGTSGTRGNEQFF. The CDR3 bases are TGTGCCAGCAGCGTCACCGGGACTAGCGGAACACGAGGGAATGAGCAGTTCTTC.

This clonotype was picked up many times. CDR3 amino acids: CASSQIIPSRRSNEQFF. Here the CDR3 DNA reads TGCGCCAGCAGCCAAATCATCCCATCCCGGAGGTCTAATGAGCAGTTCTTC. The chain combines TRBV4-3 with TRBJ2-1, with D possibly being TRBD2 (5 bases). Germline V gene lookup returns CDR1 LGHNA and CDR2 YSLEER. Trimming left V 2 bases short and J 7 bases short, with 21 bases between. The CDR3 length is 17 residues.

Many counts were recorded for this clonotype. The V and J genes are TRBV5-1 and TRBJ2-7, with D possibly TRBD1 on 6 matching bases. Germline V CDR1 and CDR2: SGHRS, YFSETQ. The CDR3 is made up of 13 amino acids. Trimming removed 1 base at V and 3 bases at J, with 8 bases between. The CDR3 here is CASSLWDNYEQYF. CDR3 DNA sequence: TGCGCCAGCAGCTTGTGGGACAACTACGAGCAGTACTTC.

This clonotype was observed many times. The rearrangement links TRBV7-3 to TRBJ2-7; D is possibly TRBD2 (6 bases). Germline V gene sequence: CDR1 SGHTA, CDR2 FQGTGA. V was cut by 4 bases and J by 2 bases, with 27 bases left in between. CDR3 length equals 19 residues. The CDR3 is CASSSQTRLASEVTYEQYV. Written as DNA, the CDR3 is TGTGCCAGCAGCTCACAAACCCGCCTGGCTAGCGAAGTCACCTACGAGCAGTACGTC.

The genes are TRBV6-6 and TRBJ2-1; TRBD2 aligns across 11 bases. This CDR3 has 14 amino acids. Germline CDR1 is MNHNY and CDR2 is SVGAGI (reference sequence). The ends lost 6 bases at V and 11 bases at J; junction bases unmatched: 9. CDR3 bases: TGTGCCAGCAGCCACAGACTAGCGGGGCTAAAGCAGTTCTTC. Its translation: CASSHRLAGLKQFF.

Only a few counts were recorded for this clonotype. The chain combines TRBV19 with TRBJ2-2, with D possibly TRBD1 on 5 matching bases. The CDR3 has 13 residues. V was cut by 4 bases and J by 4 bases, with 7 bases left in between. Germline V CDR1 and CDR2: LNHDA, SQIVND (reference sequence). The CDR3 DNA is TGTGCCAGTAGTAGACAGATCACCGGGGAGCTGTTTTTT. This encodes CASSRQITGELFF.

This rearrangement joins TRBV5-1 to TRBJ2-5, with D tentatively TRBD1 or TRBD2 (6 bases each). The CDR3 is 15 residues long. V was pared by 4 bases and J by 1 base, with 14 bases between. The germline V gene encodes CDR1 SGHRS and CDR2 YFSETQ. The CDR3 here is CASSRGTPRQETQYF. The CDR3 DNA follows: TGCGCCAGCAGCAGGGGGACTCCGCGCCAAGAGACCCAGTACTTC.

A few counts support this clonotype. V is TRBV28 and J is TRBJ2-3; D is ambiguous. CDR1 and CDR2 from the germline V gene are MDHEN and SYDVKM. The CDR3 consists of 13 residues. Trimming took off 5 bases at V and 1 base at J, with 7 bases between the two ends. The CDR3 sequence is CASSPPRTDTQYF. In nucleotides, the CDR3 is TGTGCCAGCAGTCCCCCCCGCACAGATACGCAGTATTTT.